This T cell receptor beta chain was found in a study of CD8+CD57+ T cells in acquired aplastic anemia. Study-level background: Quantities of DNA derived from sorted CD4+ and CD8+ cells averaged approximately 3 ug. Healthy donors averaged about 10 million reads for CD4+ cells. Study results and limitations: Patients and controls shared 25 to 35 CD8+ CDR3 sequences, highly expressed in patients. Any difference that existed in CD8+ Simpson's diversity between patients and controls was not significant.

Worth noting for this clonotype: What it binds is unknown.

Per the germline V gene, CDR1 is DFQATT and CDR2 is SNEGSKA (reference sequence). Trimming removed 4 bases from V and 2 bases from J, with 24 bases in between. The CDR3 totals 17 residues. Genomic DNA was employed as the template in profiling TCR beta VDJ and CDR3. TCRdb fed the reads into MiXCR, producing one record per CDR3 protein. Of 400,000 to 450,000 distinct CDR3 sequences in the sample, 60% to 80% were seen once. The material sequenced was sorted CD4+, CD8+, or CD8+CD57+ T cells (not recorded which) from PBMCs. The chain couples TRBV20-1 to TRBJ2-7, with D perhaps matching TRBD1 (6 bases). The sequence was obtained from a human donor in good health, serving as a control. The CDR3 reads CSAKSGTHRKGAYEQYF. CDR3 sequence (DNA): TGCAGTGCTAAATCAGGGACACACCGAAAGGGCGCCTACGAGCAGTACTTC.